Presented here are 21 T cell receptor beta chains from one specimen sequenced in a study of CD8 T cells in Susac syndrome. Random hexamers were used to reverse transcribe the RNA input (about 0.45 to 1 ug). TCRdb reanalysed the immunoSEQ multiplex PCR reads using MiXCR and keeps one entry per CDR3 protein. The table has a few hundred thousand distinct CDR3 sequences, around 93% seen once; the top ten hold around 0.08%. Input material: CD4+ T cells from PBMCs. These receptors came from a human donor with multiple sclerosis.

This clonotype appeared a single time. The chain combines TRBV30 with TRBJ2-7, with 7 bases that match TRBD2. V lost 5 bases, J lost 2 bases, and 9 bases stayed unmatched. Germline V lookup: CDR1 GTSNPN, CDR2 SVGIG (reference sequence). The CDR3 spans 14 residues. CDR3 in amino acids: CAWRPSSGAYEQYV. The CDR3, as DNA: TGTGCCTGGCGCCCCTCTAGCGGCGCCTACGAGCAGTACGTC.

V usage is TRBV11-2 and J usage is TRBJ1-2; no clear D gene. CDR3 length equals 13 residues. Looked up from germline, CDR1 is SGHAT and CDR2 is FQNNGV. Trimming left V 5 bases short and J 4 bases short, with 11 bases between. This chain's CDR3 is CASSKDGFYGYTF. In nucleotides, the CDR3 is TGTGCCAGCAGCAAAGACGGGTTCTATGGCTACACCTTC.

The chain couples TRBV20-1 to TRBJ2-3; perhaps D is TRBD1 or TRBD2 (6 bases each). CDR3 length: 14 residues. The germline V gene has CDR1 DFQATT and CDR2 SNEGSKA (reference sequence). V was shortened by 1 base and J by 2 bases, with 10 bases between the two germline ends. The CDR3: CSARVGGVTDTQYF. CDR3 bases: TGCAGTGCTAGAGTCGGGGGCGTCACAGATACGCAGTATTTT.

This rearrangement joins TRBV5-6 to TRBJ2-3; D unresolved. Germline CDR1 SGHDT, CDR2 YYEEEE. The CDR3 runs to 14 residues. Trimming took 4 bases from V and 0 from J, leaving 9 bases between them. The CDR3 DNA is TGTGCCAGCAGCCCGCCCGGCAGCACAGATACGCAGTATTTT. Encoded protein: CASSPPGSTDTQYF.

The chain uses TRBV18 and TRBJ1-5; D may be TRBD1 (5 bases). Between the trimmed V and J ends, which lost 4 bases and 0 bases, there was a span of 7 bases. Germline values: CDR1 KGHSH, CDR2 LQKENI. The CDR3 runs 14 residues. This chain's CDR3 is CASSQGLSNQPQHF. The CDR3 bases are TGTGCCAGCTCACAGGGGCTTAGCAATCAGCCCCAGCATTTT.

This rearrangement joins TRBV5-4 to TRBJ2-1; D remains ambiguous. V lost 1 base, J lost 8 bases, and 10 bases lay in between. In germline, CDR1 is SGHNT, CDR2 YYREEE (reference sequence). This CDR3 is built from 13 residues. This CDR3 is CASSLSSSYEQFF. The DNA for the CDR3 is TGTGCCAGCAGCTTGTCCTCTAGTTATGAGCAGTTCTTC.

The rearrangement joins TRBV6-1 to TRBJ2-7; 8 bases align to TRBD1. After removal of 2 bases from V and 2 bases from J, the junction contained 8 bases not matched to a gene. There are 16 residues in the CDR3. Germline V CDR1 and CDR2: MNHNS, SASEGT. In DNA form, the CDR3 reads TGTGCCAGCAGTGAAAGGGCAGGGGGCATTACCTACGAGCAGTACGTC. Translated: CASSERAGGITYEQYV.

The genes are TRBV5-4 and TRBJ2-5; D unresolved. Germline CDR1 and CDR2: SGHNT and YYREEE (reference sequence). The CDR3 length is 13 residues. With 2 bases removed from V and 2 bases from J, the gap between germline ends came to 7 bases. In DNA, the CDR3 is TGTGCCAGCAGCTTCACGGGTCAAGAGACCCAGTACTTC. This codes for CASSFTGQETQYF.

The gene calls are TRBV5-6 and TRBJ1-2; no clear D. The CDR3 is 14 amino acids. Trimming removed 1 base from V and 5 bases from J, with 12 bases in between. The germline CDR1 and CDR2 sequences are SGHDT and YYEEEE. The CDR3 loop is CASSLTGIGYGYTF. The CDR3 DNA reads as TGTGCCAGCAGCTTGACCGGGATCGGATATGGCTACACCTTC.

This clonotype was picked up one time. The gene calls are TRBV20-1 and TRBJ2-1, with no clear D. CDR3 length: 14 residues. CDR1 and CDR2 from the germline V gene are DFQATT and SNEGSKA (reference sequence). V shed 2 bases and J shed 5 bases, with 13 bases lying between them. For the CDR3, the DNA is TGCAGTGCTAGAAAGGCCCCTGCTGACAATGAGCAGTTCTTC. This gives the protein CSARKAPADNEQFF.

The V gene is TRBV6-6, the J gene TRBJ1-2; TRBD1 matches 7 bases. V lost 6 bases and J lost 5; bases outside the gene matches: 9. The germline CDR1 and CDR2 sequences are MNHNY and SVGAGI (reference sequence). CDR3 length: 14 amino acids. The CDR3 here is CASSAPDREYGYTF. Written as DNA, the CDR3 is TGTGCCAGCAGCGCACCCGACAGGGAGTATGGCTACACCTTC.

This chain connects TRBV3-1 to TRBJ2-3, with TRBD2 identical over 8 bases. The germline V gene encodes CDR1 LGHDT and CDR2 YNNKEL (reference sequence). Unmatched junction bases numbered 5, after V lost 0 bases and J lost 0 bases. CDR3 size: 17 residues. The CDR3, as DNA: TGTGCCAGCAGCCAAGAGAAGCGGGGGATCAGCACAGATACGCAGTATTTT. Translating it yields CASSQEKRGISTDTQYF.

V usage is TRBV30 and J usage is TRBJ2-7, with D maybe TRBD1 (5 bases). Deletions cut 8 bases from V and 10 bases from J, with 27 bases between. This CDR3 has 14 residues. Germline V gene data show CDR1 as GTSNPN and CDR2 as SVGIG (reference sequence). CDR3 bases: TGTGCCGGACGGTTCCCAAGGGGTCAGGAGTCCCAGTACTTC. This gives the protein CAGRFPRGQESQYF.

The rearrangement joins TRBV6-1 to TRBJ1-6, with D tentatively TRBD1 (5 bases). The germline V and J ends were trimmed by 3 bases and 10 bases, with 7 bases remaining between them. CDR1 is MNHNS and CDR2 is SASEGT in the germline V gene. The CDR3 runs to 12 residues. CDR3 protein: CASSEGTSPLHF. DNA of the CDR3: TGTGCCAGCAGTGAGGGGACCTCACCCCTCCACTTT.

V usage is TRBV29-1 and J usage is TRBJ1-1, with 8 positions matching TRBD1. Germline CDR1 is SQVTM and CDR2 is ANQGSEA. The CDR3 is 12 residues long. Unmatched junction bases numbered 5, after V lost 5 bases and J lost 6 bases. This CDR3 is CSVFQGAAEAFF. Here the CDR3 DNA reads TGCAGCGTTTTCCAGGGGGCCGCTGAAGCTTTCTTT.

The chain couples TRBV25-1 to TRBJ2-5, with 9 bases identical to TRBD2. Unmatched junction bases numbered 3, after V lost 2 bases and J lost 2 bases. There are 15 residues in the CDR3. Germline CDR1 and CDR2: MGHDK and SYGVNS. The CDR3 here is CASSEAGGVQETQYF. The CDR3 region has the DNA TGTGCCAGCAGTGAAGCGGGGGGGGTACAAGAGACCCAGTACTTC.

The chain links TRBV12-3 or TRBV12-4 to TRBJ1-2, with D tentatively TRBD1 (6 bases). The length of the CDR3 is 14 residues. V lost 6 bases and J lost 1, with 12 bases in between. The CDR3 DNA sequence: TGTGCCAGCAGCCCAGGGGTCTTTAACTATGGCTACACCTTC. Its protein is CASSPGVFNYGYTF.

The chain uses TRBV12-3 or TRBV12-4 and TRBJ1-6; 11 bases agree with TRBD1. This CDR3 is built from 13 residues. V lost 7 bases and J lost 10; bases outside the gene matches: 3. CDR3 in DNA: TGTGCCAGCACCGGGACAGGGGGGTCACCCCTCCACTTT. Amino acid sequence: CASTGTGGSPLHF.

V usage is TRBV27 and J usage is TRBJ2-1; 8 nucleotides agree with TRBD2. J gave up 8 bases and V 2 bases, and 8 bases lay outside the gene matches. The CDR3 has 15 residues. Per germline, CDR1 MNHEY and CDR2 SMNVEV (reference sequence). CDR3 DNA sequence: TGTGCCAGCAGTTTACCGGGGGGGGGTAGTTATGAGCAGTTCTTC. Translated, it gives CASSLPGGGSYEQFF.

The V gene is TRBV6-5, the J gene TRBJ1-1; D unclear. The V end was cut by 6 bases, the J end by 11 bases, with 19 bases between. Looked up from germline, CDR1 is MNHEY and CDR2 is SVGAGI. This CDR3 has 13 residues. The CDR3 loop reads CASRRNPVDYAFF. CDR3 coding DNA: TGTGCCAGCAGGCGAAACCCCGTTGATTACGCTTTCTTT.

This rearrangement joins TRBV3-1 to TRBJ1-2; 9 bases match TRBD1. J gave up 7 bases and V 4 bases, and 4 bases lay outside the gene matches. Germline loops: CDR1 LGHDT, CDR2 YNNKEL (reference sequence). This CDR3 region has 13 residues. The CDR3 coding sequence is TGTGCCAGCAGCCCCGGGACAGGGAGTGGCTACACCTTC. Translating gives CASSPGTGSGYTF.